This is a list of T cell receptor beta chains from one sample in a study of cytomegalovirus exposure and HLA in healthy donors. Profiled with immunoSEQ multiplex PCR; TCRdb holds only in-frame clones, not every one. Here the sample spans approximately 160,000 clones, 84% being singletons. The sample was PBMCs. The receptor source for this set is a man between 18 and 35 years old in good health and CMV-seronegative. The CDR3 runs from the conserved cysteine through the conserved F or W. Fields, in order: CDR3 protein, J gene, V gene, clone size. A row's size may be missing; if present it is once, few, many or a size class.

CDR3 protein: CASSYRLSGRSYEQYF; J gene: TRBJ2-7; V gene: TRBV7-8; clone size: -
CDR3 protein: CASSTGVGNTIYF; J gene: TRBJ1-3; V gene: TRBV5-4; clone size: -
CDR3 protein: CASSLARNIEAFF; J gene: TRBJ1-1; V gene: TRBV7-2; clone size: -
CDR3 protein: CASKREPQETQYF; J gene: TRBJ2-5; V gene: TRBV28; clone size: -
CDR3 protein: CAAGSVNEKLFF; J gene: TRBJ1-4; V gene: TRBV27; clone size: few
CDR3 protein: CAWSWTSGQFF; J gene: TRBJ2-1; V gene: TRBV30; clone size: -
CDR3 protein: CASSLNTGELFF; J gene: TRBJ2-2; V gene: TRBV4-2; clone size: -
CDR3 protein: CASTPPGGTEAFF; J gene: TRBJ1-1; V gene: TRBV11-2; clone size: -
CDR3 protein: CAITTGGDANIGELFF; J gene: TRBJ2-2; V gene: TRBV10-3; clone size: -
CDR3 protein: CASSWSTSGGSKEQYF; J gene: TRBJ2-7; V gene: TRBV5-1; clone size: -
CDR3 protein: CAITLGTEAFF; J gene: TRBJ1-1; V gene: TRBV6-5; clone size: few
CDR3 protein: CASSLSLSGPGTDTQYF; J gene: TRBJ2-3; V gene: TRBV11-3; clone size: -
CDR3 protein: CASSQEGRGYSGNTIYF; J gene: TRBJ1-3; V gene: TRBV14; clone size: -
CDR3 protein: CASSPRQGARPEQYF; J gene: TRBJ2-7; V gene: TRBV19; clone size: -
CDR3 protein: CASSLWRGSRVGNIQYF; J gene: TRBJ2-4; V gene: TRBV28; clone size: -